The following is a T cell receptor beta chain sequence with its context. This record comes from a study of shared clonotypes between healthy human individuals. Profiling relied on immunoSEQ multiplex PCR, and the TCRdb table lists in-frame clones only, not all of them. The sample has around 2.5 million clones, 80% to 95% seen once. V was cut by 4 bases and J by 7 bases, with 21 bases left in between. This CDR3 has 15 residues. Source material: naive CD4+ T cells from PBMCs. This sample's subset: CD45RA+ positively selected. The rearrangement joins TRBV5-3 to TRBJ2-7, with D uncertain. TRBV5-3 is recorded as an ORF, its role being uncertain. The clonotype was recovered from a man younger than 30 in good health. Some clones in this sample may be carry-over from other donors' samples. Here the CDR3 DNA reads TGTGCCAGAAGCGCGACCGGGCCCCCTCTGCGGGAGCAGTACTTC. Protein: CARSATGPPLREQYF.